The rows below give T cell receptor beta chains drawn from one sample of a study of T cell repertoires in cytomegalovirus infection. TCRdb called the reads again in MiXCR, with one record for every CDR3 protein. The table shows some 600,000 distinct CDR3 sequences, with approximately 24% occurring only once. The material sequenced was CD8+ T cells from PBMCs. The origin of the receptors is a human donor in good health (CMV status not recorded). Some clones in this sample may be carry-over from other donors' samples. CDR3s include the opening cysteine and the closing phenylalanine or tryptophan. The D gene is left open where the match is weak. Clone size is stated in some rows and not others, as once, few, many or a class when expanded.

TGTGCCAGCAGCTTTGGACAGGACTACAATGAGCAGTTCTTC	CASSFGQDYNEQFF	TRBJ2-1	TRBV5-5	TRBD1	few
TGCAGCGTTGAAGACGGGACAGTGTCCACCGGGGAGCTGTTTTTT	CSVEDGTVSTGELFF	TRBJ2-2	TRBV29-1	TRBD1	.
TGCAGCGTTCGGGGGACAGGGGGCAGCTATGGCTACACCTTC	CSVRGTGGSYGYTF	TRBJ1-2	TRBV29-1	TRBD1	few
TGTGCCAGCAGTTTTTATCGCAGGGACACTGAAGCTTTCTTT	CASSFYRRDTEAFF	TRBJ1-1	TRBV28	.	.
TGCGCCAGCAGCTTCGTCCCGGGGAGCTCCTACAATGAGCAGTTCTTC	CASSFVPGSSYNEQFF	TRBJ2-1	TRBV5-1	.	.
TGTGCCAGCAGTTCTCGGACAGCCCAGAACACTGAAGCTTTCTTT	CASSSRTAQNTEAFF	TRBJ1-1	TRBV12-3/TRBV12-4	.	many
TGCGCCAGCAGCACCGAACTACAGGGAGGTTACGGCTACACCTTC	CASSTELQGGYGYTF	TRBJ1-2	TRBV5-1	.	few
TGTGCCAGCAGTTACCCCCCGGTGGGAAACCGGGAGCAGTTCTTC	CASSYPPVGNREQFF	TRBJ2-1	TRBV6-1	.	many
TGTGCCAGCAGACCGACGTGGGGGGCAGCGAATTCTTCCCTCCACTTT	CASRPTWGAANSSLHF	TRBJ1-6	TRBV27	.	few
TGTGCCAGCAGTTACGACCTAGCGGGGCTAGAGACCCAGTACTTC	CASSYDLAGLETQYF	TRBJ2-5	TRBV6-5	TRBD2	.
TGCAGCGTTGAAGTAACAGGGGGTAGAGACTATGAGCAGTTCTTC	CSVEVTGGRDYEQFF	TRBJ2-1	TRBV29-1	TRBD1	.
TGTGCCAGCAGTCCCCGGGAGGAAAGCACAGATACGCAGTATTTT	CASSPREESTDTQYF	TRBJ2-3	TRBV28	TRBD2	few
TGCGCCAGCAGCCAGTCACGGGACAGCACCTACGAGCAGTACTTC	CASSQSRDSTYEQYF	TRBJ2-7	TRBV4-1	TRBD1	many
TGTGCCAGCAGTCGGACCTGGGGCTACACTGAAGCTTTCTTT	CASSRTWGYTEAFF	TRBJ1-1	TRBV6-2/TRBV6-3	.	few
TGTGCCAGCAGCTTAAACCTAGCGGGGGATGAGCAGTTCTTC	CASSLNLAGDEQFF	TRBJ2-1	TRBV7-2	TRBD2	many
TGCAGTGCCCAGGACAGGAGGAACACTGAAGCTTTCTTT	CSAQDRRNTEAFF	TRBJ1-1	TRBV20-1	TRBD1	.
TGTGCCAGCAGCTTATCGGGCTCGAACAATGAGCAGTTCTTC	CASSLSGSNNEQFF	TRBJ2-1	TRBV7-9	.	.
TGTGCCAGCAGTGAATACGCGGGGGCCCCCTACAATGAGCAGTTCTTC	CASSEYAGAPYNEQFF	TRBJ2-1	TRBV25-1	.	.
TGTGCCACCAGCTCCAGATGGACGACCGATGGCTACACCTTC	CATSSRWTTDGYTF	TRBJ1-2	TRBV15	.	.
TGCAGTGCCCGGACTAGCGGGGACCCAGATACGCAGTATTTT	CSARTSGDPDTQYF	TRBJ2-3	TRBV20-1	TRBD2	.
TGTGCCAGCAGTGAATGGGCAGGGAACTATGGCTACACCTTC	CASSEWAGNYGYTF	TRBJ1-2	TRBV25-1	.	.
TGCGCCAGCAGTGCGCAAGGTTGGGGAGTTGGAGCTTTCTTT	CASSAQGWGVGAFF	TRBJ1-1	TRBV10-2	.	.
TGCGCCAGCAGCAGACACAGGGAAAACACTGAAGCTTTCTTT	CASSRHRENTEAFF	TRBJ1-1	TRBV4-1	.	.
TGTGCCAGCAGCTTTGGCTCTTCCTATGACTACACCTTC	CASSFGSSYDYTF	TRBJ1-2	TRBV7-6	.	.
TGTGCCAGCAAACGACAGGGCACAGATACGCAGTATTTT	CASKRQGTDTQYF	TRBJ2-3	TRBV27	.	.
TGTGCCAGCAGCTCTCATCTCGGGGGTGATAGAAACACCATATATTTT	CASSSHLGGDRNTIYF	TRBJ1-3	TRBV11-3	.	once
TGTGCCAGCTGCCGGTGGGGCAGGGGGCAAGAGACCCAGTACTTC	CASCRWGRGQETQYF	TRBJ2-5	TRBV6-2/TRBV6-3	TRBD1	few
TGTGCCAGCAGCCCTGGGCTTGTGTCTAAGGACACTGAAGCTTTCTTT	CASSPGLVSKDTEAFF	TRBJ1-1	TRBV6-5	.	.
TGTGCCAGCGGGGTCCCCTTTGTTGGAGATACGCAGTATTTT	CASGVPFVGDTQYF	TRBJ2-3	TRBV9	.	.
TGTGCCAGCAGTTACTTGAAACCTTCGCTCTATGGCTACACCTTC	CASSYLKPSLYGYTF	TRBJ1-2	TRBV6-2/TRBV6-3	.	.
TGTGCCAGCAGCTTGACGGGGTCAGAAGAGACCCAGTACTTC	CASSLTGSEETQYF	TRBJ2-5	TRBV7-6	.	many
TGTGCCAGCAGTCACTTCGGAAACACCGGGGAGCTGTTTTTT	CASSHFGNTGELFF	TRBJ2-2	TRBV6-2/TRBV6-3	.	few
TGTGCCAGCAGTACCAGGGACGGCGACACAGATACGCAGTATTTT	CASSTRDGDTDTQYF	TRBJ2-3	TRBV6-2/TRBV6-3	.	few